Reported below is one T cell receptor (beta chain). This clonotype was detected only a few times. Its specific antigen is unknown. No much larger clonotype is one base removed from it; base qualities were not supplied. Based on the germline V gene (reference sequence), the CDR1 and CDR2 sequences are MNHEY and SMNVEV. Trimming at the junction amounts to 6 bases on V and 1 base on J, and the germline ends lie 3 bases apart. The CDR3 spans 12 residues, from the cysteine through the phenylalanine. This entry keeps only the CDR3 DNA: 36 bases, framed from base 1. The data originate from a study of CD8 T cells in ankylosing spondylitis (dated by TCRdb to 2016 to 2017). Study-wide context: The study profiled T cell receptor beta repertoires in healthy donors and ankylosing spondylitis patients to find disease-linked TCR variants. Peripheral blood samples were taken, and synovial fluid was additionally collected from ankylosing spondylitis patients. The whole study cohort included over a hundred healthy donors and roughly 24 ankylosing spondylitis patients. Study-wide findings and limitations: The disease-linked clones showed a CD8+ phenotype and occurred at relatively low frequencies in peripheral blood. The disease-linked clones were reported to be significantly enriched in matched synovial fluid samples from ankylosing spondylitis patients. A TCR beta motif made up of seven or eight highly homologous amino acid variants appeared to be characteristic of blood from ankylosing spondylitis patients. Some motif variants were previously reported in synovial fluid and blood of reactive arthritis patients, suggesting common disease-initiation mechanisms.

TCRdb lists the instrument as Illumina HiSeq 2500. Quantitative 5'-RACE with molecular barcodes was the method used to prepare the TCR beta libraries. As for the authors' bioinformatics: To identify disease-linked TCR variants, a new computational method was used, one built on a probabilistic model of VDJ rearrangement. Using fastp trimming at Q25 and MiXCR clonotype assembly, TCRdb reanalyzed the public sequencing data and kept in-frame beta chains. Every CDR3 protein is listed once, alongside the most common genes and DNA of its rows. The V and J calls reflect TCRdb's pipeline rather than the authors' work. Recorded for this sample are more than 250,000 distinct CDR3 sequences; under 14% of them occurred a single time. The ten largest clonotypes hold roughly a tenth of the sample.

The chain couples TRBV27 to TRBJ2-2; confidence is insufficient to name the D gene. What was sequenced was blood, either unsorted or a sorted T cell fraction (not recorded which). This receptor was obtained from a female donor with ankylosing spondylitis or in good health (not recorded which). The nucleotide sequence reads TGTGCCAGCAGATGGAACACCGGGGAGCTGTTTTTT. This yields the protein CASRWNTGELFF.